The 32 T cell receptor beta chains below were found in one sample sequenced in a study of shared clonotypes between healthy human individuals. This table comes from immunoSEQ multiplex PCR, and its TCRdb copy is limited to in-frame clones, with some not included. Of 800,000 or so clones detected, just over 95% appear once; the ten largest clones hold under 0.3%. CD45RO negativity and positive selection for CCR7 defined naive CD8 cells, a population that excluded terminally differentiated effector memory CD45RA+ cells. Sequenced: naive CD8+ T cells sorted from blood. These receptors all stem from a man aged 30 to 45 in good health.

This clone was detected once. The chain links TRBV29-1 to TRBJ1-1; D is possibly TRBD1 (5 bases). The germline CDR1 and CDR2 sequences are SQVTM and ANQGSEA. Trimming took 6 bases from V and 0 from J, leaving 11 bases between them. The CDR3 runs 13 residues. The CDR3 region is CSVPPTVNTEAFF. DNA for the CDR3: TGCAGCGTCCCCCCGACAGTGAACACTGAAGCTTTCTTT. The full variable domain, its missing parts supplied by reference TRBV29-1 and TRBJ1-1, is SAVISQKPSRDICQRGTSLTIQCQVDSQVTMMFWYRQQPGQSLTLIATANQGSEATYESGFVIDKFPISRPNLTFSTLTVSNMSPEDSSIYLCSVPPTVNTEAFFGQGTRLTVV.

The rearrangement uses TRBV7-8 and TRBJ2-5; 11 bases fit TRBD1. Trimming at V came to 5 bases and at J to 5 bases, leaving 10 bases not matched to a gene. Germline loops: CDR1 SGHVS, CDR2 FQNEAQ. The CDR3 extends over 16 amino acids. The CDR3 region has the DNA TGTGCCAGCAGCGGGGGACAGGGGGTGATAATCGAGACCCAGTACTTC. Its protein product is CASSGGQGVIIETQYF.

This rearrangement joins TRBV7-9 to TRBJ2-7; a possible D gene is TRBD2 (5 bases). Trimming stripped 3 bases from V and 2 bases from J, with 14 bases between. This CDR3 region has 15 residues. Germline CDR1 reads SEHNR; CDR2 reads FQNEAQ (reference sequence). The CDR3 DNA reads TGTGCCAGCAGCTTCGGTAGGGAGCGAGCCTACGAGCAGTACTTC. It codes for CASSFGRERAYEQYF.

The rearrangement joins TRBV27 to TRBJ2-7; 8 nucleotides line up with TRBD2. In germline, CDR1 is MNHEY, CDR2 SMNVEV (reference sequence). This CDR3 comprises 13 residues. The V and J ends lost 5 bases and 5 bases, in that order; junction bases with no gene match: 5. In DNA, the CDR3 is TGTGCCAGCAGTAAGGGACTAGTTAACGAGCAGTACTTC. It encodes CASSKGLVNEQYF.

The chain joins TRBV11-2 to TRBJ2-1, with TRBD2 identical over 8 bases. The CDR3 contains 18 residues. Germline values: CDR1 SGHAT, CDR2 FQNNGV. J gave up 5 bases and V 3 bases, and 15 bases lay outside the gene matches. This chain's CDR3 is CASSFPRASGPKDNEQFF. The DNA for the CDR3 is TGTGCCAGCAGCTTTCCCCGGGCTAGCGGGCCGAAAGACAATGAGCAGTTCTTC.

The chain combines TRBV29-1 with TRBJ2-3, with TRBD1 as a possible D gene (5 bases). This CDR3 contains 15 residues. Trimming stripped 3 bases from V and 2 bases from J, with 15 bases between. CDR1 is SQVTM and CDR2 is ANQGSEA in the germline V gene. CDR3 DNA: TGCAGCGTTGATCCCAGGGTGAAACTCACAGATACGCAGTATTTT. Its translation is CSVDPRVKLTDTQYF.

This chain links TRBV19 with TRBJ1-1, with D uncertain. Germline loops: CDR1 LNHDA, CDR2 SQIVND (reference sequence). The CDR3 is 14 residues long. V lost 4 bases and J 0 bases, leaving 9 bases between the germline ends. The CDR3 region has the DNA TGTGCCAGTAGTAAGGGTTTGATGAACACTGAAGCTTTCTTT. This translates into CASSKGLMNTEAFF.

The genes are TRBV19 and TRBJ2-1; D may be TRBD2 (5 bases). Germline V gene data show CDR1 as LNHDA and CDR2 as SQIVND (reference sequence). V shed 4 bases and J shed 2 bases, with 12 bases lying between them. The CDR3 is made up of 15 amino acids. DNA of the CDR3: TGTGCCAGTAGTACAGGAGGCGAGCCCTACAATGAGCAGTTCTTC. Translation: CASSTGGEPYNEQFF.

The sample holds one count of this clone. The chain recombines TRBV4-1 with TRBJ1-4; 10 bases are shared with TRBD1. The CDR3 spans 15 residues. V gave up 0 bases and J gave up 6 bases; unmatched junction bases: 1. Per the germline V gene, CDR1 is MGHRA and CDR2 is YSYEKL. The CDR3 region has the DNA TGCGCCAGCAGCCAAGACGGGACAGGGGATGAAAAACTGTTTTTT. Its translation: CASSQDGTGDEKLFF.

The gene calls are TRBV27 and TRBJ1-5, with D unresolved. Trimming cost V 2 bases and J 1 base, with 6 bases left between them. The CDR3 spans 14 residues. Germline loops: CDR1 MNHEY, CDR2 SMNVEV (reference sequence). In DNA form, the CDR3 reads TGTGCCAGCAGTTTAGCTAGGAGCAATCAGCCCCAGCATTTT. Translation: CASSLARSNQPQHF.

This CDR3 is CASTLSSGSFDEQYF. The CDR3 region has the DNA TGTGCCAGTACCCTTTCGAGCGGGAGTTTCGACGAGCAGTACTTC. This rearrangement joins TRBV19 to TRBJ2-7, with 8 positions matching TRBD2. CDR3 length: 15 amino acids. CDR1 and CDR2 from the germline V gene are LNHDA and SQIVND (reference sequence). Trimming removed 7 bases from V and 5 bases from J; junction bases left unmatched: 13.

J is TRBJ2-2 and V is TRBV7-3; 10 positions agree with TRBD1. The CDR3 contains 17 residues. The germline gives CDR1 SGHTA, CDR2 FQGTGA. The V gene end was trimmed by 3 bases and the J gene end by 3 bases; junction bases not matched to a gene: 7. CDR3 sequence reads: CASSLPLGTGDTGELFF. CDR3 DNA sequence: TGTGCCAGCAGCTTGCCCCTGGGGACAGGGGACACCGGGGAGCTGTTTTTT. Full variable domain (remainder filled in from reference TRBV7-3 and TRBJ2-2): GAGVSQTPSNKVTEKGKYVELRCDPISGHTALYWYRQSLGQGPEFLIYFQGTGAADDSGLPNDRFFAVRPEGSVSTLKIQRTERGDSAVYLCASSLPLGTGDTGELFFGEGSRLTVL.

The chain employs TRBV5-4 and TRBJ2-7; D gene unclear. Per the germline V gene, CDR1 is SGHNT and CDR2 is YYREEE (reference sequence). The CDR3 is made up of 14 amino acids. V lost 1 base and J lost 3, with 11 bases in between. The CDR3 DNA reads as TGTGCCAGCAGCTTGCTTAATCCCAGCTACGAGCAGTACTTC. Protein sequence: CASSLLNPSYEQYF.

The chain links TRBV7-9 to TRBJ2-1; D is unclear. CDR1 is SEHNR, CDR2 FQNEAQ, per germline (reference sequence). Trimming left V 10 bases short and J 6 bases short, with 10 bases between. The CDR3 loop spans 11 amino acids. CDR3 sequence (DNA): TGTGCCACCCAGGTGGCCAATGAGCAGTTCTTC. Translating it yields CATQVANEQFF.

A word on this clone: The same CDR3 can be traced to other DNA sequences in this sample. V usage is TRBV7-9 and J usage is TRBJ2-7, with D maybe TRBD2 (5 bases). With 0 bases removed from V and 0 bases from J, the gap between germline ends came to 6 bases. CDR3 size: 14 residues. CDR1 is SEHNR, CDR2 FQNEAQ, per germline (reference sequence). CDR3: CASSLAGSSYEQYF. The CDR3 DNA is TGTGCCAGCAGCTTAGCGGGGAGCTCCTACGAGCAGTACTTC.

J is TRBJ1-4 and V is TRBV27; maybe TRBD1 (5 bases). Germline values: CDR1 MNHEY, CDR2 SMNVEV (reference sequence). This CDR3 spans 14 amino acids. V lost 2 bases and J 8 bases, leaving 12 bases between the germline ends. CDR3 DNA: TGTGCCAGCAGTTTACAAGGGGTGGAGGAAAAACTGTTTTTT. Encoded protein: CASSLQGVEEKLFF.

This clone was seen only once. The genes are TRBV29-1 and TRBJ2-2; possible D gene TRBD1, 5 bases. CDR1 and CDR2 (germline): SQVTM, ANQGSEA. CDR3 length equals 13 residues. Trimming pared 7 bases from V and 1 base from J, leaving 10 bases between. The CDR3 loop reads CSGARVNTGELFF. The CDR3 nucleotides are TGCAGCGGAGCCAGGGTGAACACCGGGGAGCTGTTTTTT.

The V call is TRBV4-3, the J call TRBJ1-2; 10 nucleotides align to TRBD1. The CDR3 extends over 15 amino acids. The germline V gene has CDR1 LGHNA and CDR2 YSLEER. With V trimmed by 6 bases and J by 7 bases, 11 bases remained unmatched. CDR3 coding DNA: TGCGCCAGCAGTCCTACGGGACAGGGGATTGGTGGCTACACCTTC. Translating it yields CASSPTGQGIGGYTF.

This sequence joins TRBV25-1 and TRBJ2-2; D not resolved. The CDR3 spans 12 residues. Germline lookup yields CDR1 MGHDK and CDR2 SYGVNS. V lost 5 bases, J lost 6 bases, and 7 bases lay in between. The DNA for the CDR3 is TGTGCCAGCAGTCGTAGGCCCGGGGAGCTGTTTTTT. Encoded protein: CASSRRPGELFF.

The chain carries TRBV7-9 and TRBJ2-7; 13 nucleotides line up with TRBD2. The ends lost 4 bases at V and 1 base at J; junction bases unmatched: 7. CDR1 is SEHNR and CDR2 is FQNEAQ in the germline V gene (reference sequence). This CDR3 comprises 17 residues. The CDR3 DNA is TGTGCCAGCAGCTCGGGACTAGCGGGATTAGGGTCCTACGAGCAGTACTTC. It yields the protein CASSSGLAGLGSYEQYF. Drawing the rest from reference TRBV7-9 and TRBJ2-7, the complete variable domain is DTGVSQNPRHKITKRGQNVTFRCDPISEHNRLYWYRQTLGQGPEFLTYFQNEAQLEKSRLLSDRFSAERPKGSFSTLEIQRTEQGDSAMYLCASSSGLAGLGSYEQYFGPGTRLTVT.

CDR3 sequence (DNA): TGTGCCATCAGTGAGATGACTAGCGGGGCTAACAATGAGCAGTTCTTC. The encoded protein is CAISEMTSGANNEQFF. The chain employs TRBV10-3 and TRBJ2-1; 11 bases line up with TRBD2. Trimming removed 2 bases from V and 5 bases from J; junction bases left unmatched: 5. This CDR3 is built from 16 residues. The germline V gene has CDR1 ENHRY and CDR2 SYGVKD.

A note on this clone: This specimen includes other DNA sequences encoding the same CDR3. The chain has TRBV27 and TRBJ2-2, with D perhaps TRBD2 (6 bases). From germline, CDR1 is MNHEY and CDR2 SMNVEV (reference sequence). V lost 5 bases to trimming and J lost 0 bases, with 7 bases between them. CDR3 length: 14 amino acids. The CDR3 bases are TGTGCCAGCAGTCCGGGGGCGAACACCGGGGAGCTGTTTTTT. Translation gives CASSPGANTGELFF.

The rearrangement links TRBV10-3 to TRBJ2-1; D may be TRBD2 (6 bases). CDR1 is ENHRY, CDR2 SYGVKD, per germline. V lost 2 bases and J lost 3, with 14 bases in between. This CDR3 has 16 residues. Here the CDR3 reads CAISETSSASYNEQFF. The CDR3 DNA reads TGTGCCATCAGTGAGACCTCTAGCGCCAGCTACAATGAGCAGTTCTTC.

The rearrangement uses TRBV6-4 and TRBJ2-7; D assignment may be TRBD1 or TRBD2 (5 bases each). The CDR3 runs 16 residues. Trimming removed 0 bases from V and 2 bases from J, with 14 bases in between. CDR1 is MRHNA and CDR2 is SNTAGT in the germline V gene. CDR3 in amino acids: CASSDSPGRRTYEQYF. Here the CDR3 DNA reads TGTGCCAGCAGTGACTCCCCGGGACGGAGGACCTACGAGCAGTACTTC.

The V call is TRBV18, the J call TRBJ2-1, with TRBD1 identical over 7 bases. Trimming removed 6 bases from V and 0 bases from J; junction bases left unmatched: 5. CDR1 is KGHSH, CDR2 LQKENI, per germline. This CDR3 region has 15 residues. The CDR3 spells CASSHPGGSYNEQFF. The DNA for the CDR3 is TGTGCCAGCTCCCATCCAGGGGGCTCCTACAATGAGCAGTTCTTC.

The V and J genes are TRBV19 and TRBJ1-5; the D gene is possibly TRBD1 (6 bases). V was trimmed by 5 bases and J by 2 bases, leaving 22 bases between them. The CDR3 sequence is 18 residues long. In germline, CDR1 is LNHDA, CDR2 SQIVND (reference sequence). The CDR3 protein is CASSLGDTVYLGNQPQHF. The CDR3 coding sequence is TGTGCCAGTAGTTTGGGGGACACGGTTTATCTAGGCAATCAGCCCCAGCATTTT. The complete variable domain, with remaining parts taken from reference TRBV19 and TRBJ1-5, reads DGGITQSPKYLFRKEGQNVTLSCEQNLNHDAMYWYRQDPGQGLRLIYYSQIVNDFQKGDIAEGYSVSREKKESFPLTVTSAQKNPTAFYLCASSLGDTVYLGNQPQHFGDGTRLSIL.

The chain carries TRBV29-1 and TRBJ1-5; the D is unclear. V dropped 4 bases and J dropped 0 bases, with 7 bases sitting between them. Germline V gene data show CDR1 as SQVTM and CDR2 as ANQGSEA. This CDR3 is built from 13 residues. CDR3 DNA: TGCAGCGTTGTCACGGATAGCAATCAGCCCCAGCATTTT. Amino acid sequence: CSVVTDSNQPQHF.

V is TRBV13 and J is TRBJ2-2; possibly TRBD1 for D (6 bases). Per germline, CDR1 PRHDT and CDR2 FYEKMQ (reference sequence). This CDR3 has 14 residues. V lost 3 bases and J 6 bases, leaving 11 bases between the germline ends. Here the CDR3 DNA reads TGTGCCAGCAGCTTGGGAACAGGGCCCGGGGAGCTGTTTTTT. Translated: CASSLGTGPGELFF.

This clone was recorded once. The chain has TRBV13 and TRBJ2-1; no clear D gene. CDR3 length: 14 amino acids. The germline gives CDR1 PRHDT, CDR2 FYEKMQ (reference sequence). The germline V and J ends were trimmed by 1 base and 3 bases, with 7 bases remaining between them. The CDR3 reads CASSLVAVYNEQFF. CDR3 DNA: TGTGCCAGCAGCTTAGTTGCGGTCTACAATGAGCAGTTCTTC.

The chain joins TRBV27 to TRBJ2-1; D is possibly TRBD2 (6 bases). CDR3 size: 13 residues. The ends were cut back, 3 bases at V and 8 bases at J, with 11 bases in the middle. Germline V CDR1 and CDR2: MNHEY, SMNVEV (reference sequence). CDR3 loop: CASSLNSGHEQFF. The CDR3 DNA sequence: TGTGCCAGCAGTTTGAATAGCGGCCATGAGCAGTTCTTC.

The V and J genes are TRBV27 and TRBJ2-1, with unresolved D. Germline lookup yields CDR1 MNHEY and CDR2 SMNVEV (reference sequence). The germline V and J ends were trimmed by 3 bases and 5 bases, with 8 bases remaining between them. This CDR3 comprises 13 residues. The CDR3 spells CASSFSAHNEQFF. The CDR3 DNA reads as TGTGCCAGCAGTTTCTCGGCCCACAATGAGCAGTTCTTC.

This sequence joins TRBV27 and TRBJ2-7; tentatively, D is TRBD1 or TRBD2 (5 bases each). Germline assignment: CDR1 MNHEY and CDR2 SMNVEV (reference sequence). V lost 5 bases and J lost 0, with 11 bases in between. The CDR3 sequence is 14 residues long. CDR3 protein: CASSGGAASYEQYF. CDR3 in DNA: TGTGCCAGCAGTGGGGGAGCGGCCTCCTACGAGCAGTACTTC.